This TCR beta chain appears in the sequencing data of a study of resident and recirculating memory T cells in vitiligo. This CDR3 comprises 15 residues. The trim removed 6 bases at V and 1 base at J, leaving 8 bases unmatched. Looked up from germline, CDR1 is MNHNS and CDR2 is SASEGT. Sequenced by immunoSEQ multiplex PCR; TCRdb stores in-frame clones only, minus some. The data show about 76,000 clones, with 92% seen just once and roughly 5% held by the top ten. The V and J genes are TRBV6-1 and TRBJ2-5, with 7 bases that match TRBD2. The specimen was blood. The sequence derives from a male donor with vitiligo. The CDR3 sequence is CASRGSSGVQETQYF. CDR3 nucleotides: TGTGCCAGCAGGGGGTCTAGCGGTGTCCAAGAGACCCAGTACTTC.